This T cell receptor (beta chain) is drawn from a study of blood T cells in healthy people across ages. The study's findings and limits: Strongly correlated with naive T cell percentage was TCR beta diversity.

The use of a sample-barcoded 5' primer and a J-beta primer mix characterized a second PCR of roughly 6 to 11 cycles. Every single cDNA molecule received a tag from a template-switch adaptor with 12 random nucleotides. TCRdb redid the calling of the 5' RACE reads with MiXCR, one entry per CDR3 protein. This repertoire shows around 700,000 distinct CDR3 sequences, just under 25% found once; its top ten account for just under 9.5%. Details on this clonotype: The antigen remains undetermined.

This CDR3 has 14 amino acids. V was shortened by 5 bases and J by 4 bases, with 14 bases between the two germline ends. Per germline, CDR1 MDHEN and CDR2 SYDVKM. These data were likewise used in another study, on T cells of mothers and their children. From that second work: The authors added sample barcodes and 2-4 random nucleotides using the M1S primer of the second PCR.

The receptor comes from a boy between 10 and 17 years old in good health. V gene TRBV28 combines with J gene TRBJ2-5; D uncertain. Sequenced sample: blood. The CDR3 region has the DNA TGTGCCAGCAGTCCCTCCGTTTTACGAGAGACCCAGTACTTC. This gives the protein CASSPSVLRETQYF. Supplemented by reference TRBV28 and TRBJ2-5, the full variable domain reads DVKVTQSSRYLVKRTGEKVFLECVQDMDHENMFWYRQDPGLGLRLIYFSYDVKMKEKGDIPEGYSVSREKKERFSLILESASTNQTSMYLCASSPSVLRETQYFGPGTRLLVL.